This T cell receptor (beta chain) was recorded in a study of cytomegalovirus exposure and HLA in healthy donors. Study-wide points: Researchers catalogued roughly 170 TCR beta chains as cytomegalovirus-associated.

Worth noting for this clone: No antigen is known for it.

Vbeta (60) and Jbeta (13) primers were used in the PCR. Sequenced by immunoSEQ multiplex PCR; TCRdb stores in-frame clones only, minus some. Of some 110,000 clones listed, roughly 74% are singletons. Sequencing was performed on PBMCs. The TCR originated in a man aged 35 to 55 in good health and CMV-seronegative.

CDR3 amino acids: CASSLAGQGRSPLHF. CDR3 coding DNA: TGTGCCAGCAGCTTAGCTGGTCAGGGTCGCTCACCCCTCCACTTT. V gene TRBV5-6 combines with J gene TRBJ1-6; D may be TRBD1 (5 bases). Germline loops: CDR1 SGHDT, CDR2 YYEEEE. This CDR3 has 15 amino acids. Trimming cost V 2 bases and J 10 bases, with 16 bases left between them.